This record covers a single TCR beta chain. Its specificity is unknown. These data are taken from a study of T cells after yellow fever vaccination. Study at large: Preparation used SMART-Seq v4 Ultra Low Input for the low-cell-number fractions.

UMIs were added to TCR cDNA along with a universal primer site when it was made by 5'RACE template switching. TCRdb passed the 5' RACE reads through MiXCR, listing each CDR3 protein once. The sample includes 500,000 to 650,000 distinct CDR3 sequences, roughly an eighth of them seen just once. Study-level points and caveats: Weaker, the secondary response peaked sooner, at day 5 versus 15. Reappearance after the booster was seen for most primary-vaccination clones, at approximately 97% CD4 and 88% CD8.

The TCR originated in a man aged 30-40 years who received the YFV17D yellow fever vaccine. This specimen was PBMCs, taken on the day of the yellow fever booster vaccination.

The CDR3 sequence: CASSPTRAMNTEAFF. Written as DNA, the CDR3 is TGTGCCAGCAGCCCCACCCGAGCGATGAACACTGAAGCTTTCTTT. The chain recombines TRBV7-9 with TRBJ1-1; D is uncertain. The germline V and J ends were trimmed by 5 bases and 0 bases, with 13 bases remaining between them. This CDR3 is built from 15 residues. Germline V gives CDR1 SEHNR, CDR2 FQNEAQ (reference sequence).